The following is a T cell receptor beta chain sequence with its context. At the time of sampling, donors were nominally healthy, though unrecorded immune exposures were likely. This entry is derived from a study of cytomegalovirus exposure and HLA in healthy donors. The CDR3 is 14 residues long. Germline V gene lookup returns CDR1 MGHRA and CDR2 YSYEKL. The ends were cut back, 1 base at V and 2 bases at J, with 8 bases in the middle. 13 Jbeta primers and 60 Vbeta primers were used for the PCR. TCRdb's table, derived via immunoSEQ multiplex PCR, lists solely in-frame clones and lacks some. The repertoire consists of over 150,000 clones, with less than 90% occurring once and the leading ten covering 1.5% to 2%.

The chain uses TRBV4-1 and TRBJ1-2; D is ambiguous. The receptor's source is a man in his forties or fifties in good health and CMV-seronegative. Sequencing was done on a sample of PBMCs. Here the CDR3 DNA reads TGCGCCAGCAGCCAAGGAAAACGGAACTATGGCTACACCTTC. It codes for CASSQGKRNYGYTF.